The source of this TCR beta chain is a study of blood T cell repertoires in COVID-19. This CDR3 is 11 amino acids long. Germline V gene data show CDR1 as SQVTM and CDR2 as ANQGSEA. V lost 4 bases and J lost 10, with 13 bases in between. The authors' processing: From reference gene primer amplification, estimates of nucleated cell counts were derived. Profiling relied on immunoSEQ multiplex PCR, and the TCRdb table lists in-frame clones only, not all of them. V and J calls and clone size follow that table, whereas D and trimming were derived from the DNA. In the table there are around 190,000 clones, more than 75% of which are singletons.

This clonotype originated in a woman aged 60-70 years with COVID-19, enrolled during active disease. Sequenced: peripheral blood. The chain has TRBV29-1 and TRBJ1-1; tentative D call: TRBD1 (5 bases). The CDR3 bases are TGCAGCGTTGGAGATCGGGGGGGAGCTTTCTTT. Translation: CSVGDRGGAFF.